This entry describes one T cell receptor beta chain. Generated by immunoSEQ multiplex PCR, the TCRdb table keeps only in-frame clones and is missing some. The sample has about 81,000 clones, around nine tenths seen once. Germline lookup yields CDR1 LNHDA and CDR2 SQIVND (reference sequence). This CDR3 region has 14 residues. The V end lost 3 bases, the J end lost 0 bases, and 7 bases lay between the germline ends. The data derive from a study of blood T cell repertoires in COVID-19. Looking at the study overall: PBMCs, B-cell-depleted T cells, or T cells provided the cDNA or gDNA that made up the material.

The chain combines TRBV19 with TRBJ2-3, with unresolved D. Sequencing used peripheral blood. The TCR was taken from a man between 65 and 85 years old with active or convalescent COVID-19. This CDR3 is CASSIRSSTDTQYF. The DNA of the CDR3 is TGTGCCAGTAGTATCAGGTCTAGCACAGATACGCAGTATTTT.